These 20 T cell receptor beta chains were all obtained from the same sample, sequenced in a study of regulatory and conventional T cells in RAG deficiency. Genomic DNA came from blood conventional CD4+ T cells gated CD25-low CD127-high. Profiled with immunoSEQ multiplex PCR; TCRdb holds only in-frame clones, not every one. This table holds roughly 45,000 clones, about 87% found once. The data were also submitted as part of a second study, on regulatory T cells. That source notes: The primer mix had 52 TRBV and 13 TRBJ primers.

Sequencing was carried out using CD4+ effector T cells sorted from blood. The receptors originated from a human donor in good health.

This clone was observed a single time. V and J are TRBV29-1 and TRBJ1-2; D not certain. Germline CDR1 reads SQVTM; CDR2 reads ANQGSEA. V shed 7 bases and J shed 2 bases, with 11 bases lying between them. The CDR3 is 12 amino acids. The DNA for the CDR3 is TGCAGCGCTAGTCAGAGCAACTATGGCTACACCTTC. Encoded protein: CSASQSNYGYTF. The full variable domain, rest sourced from reference TRBV29-1 and TRBJ1-2, is SAVISQKPSRDICQRGTSLTIQCQVDSQVTMMFWYRQQPGQSLTLIATANQGSEATYESGFVIDKFPISRPNLTFSTLTVSNMSPEDSSIYLCSASQSNYGYTFGSGTRLTVV.

The rearrangement uses TRBV18 and TRBJ1-1, with D perhaps TRBD1 (5 bases). V lost 5 bases to trimming and J lost 0 bases, with 19 bases between them. The CDR3 spans 17 residues. Germline values: CDR1 KGHSH, CDR2 LQKENI. CDR3 nucleotide sequence: TGTGCCAGCTCAACGGGGCTTGGATGGGAGTTGAACACTGAAGCTTTCTTT. Amino acid sequence: CASSTGLGWELNTEAFF.

This chain connects TRBV2 to TRBJ2-3; 9 bases are a match to TRBD1. V was pared by 3 bases and J by 6 bases, with 13 bases of the junction left unmatched. The length of the CDR3 is 17 residues. Germline loops: CDR1 SNHLY, CDR2 FYNNEI. The CDR3 nucleotides are TGTGCCAGCAGTGACGCCGGGACAGGGCTTCCTTCCGATACGCAGTATTTT. It specifies CASSDAGTGLPSDTQYF.

The V call is TRBV6-8, the J call TRBJ1-2; no clear D gene. CDR1 is MNHGY, CDR2 SAAAGT, per germline. This CDR3 is built from 14 residues. Trimming left V 0 bases short and J 3 bases short, with 8 bases between. The CDR3 DNA is TGTGCCAGCAGTTACTCGATTGCCGACTATGGCTACACCTTC. Residues: CASSYSIADYGYTF.

The chain couples TRBV5-4 to TRBJ1-4; D might be TRBD1 (5 bases). Trimming took off 0 bases at V and 7 bases at J, with 10 bases between the two ends. The V gene's germline CDR1 is SGHNT and CDR2 YYREEE (reference sequence). The length of the CDR3 is 14 residues. As DNA, the CDR3 is TGTGCCAGCAGCTTGGGCGGGGACGCTGAAAAACTGTTTTTT. It encodes CASSLGGDAEKLFF.

The chain has TRBV5-1 and TRBJ1-2; tentatively, D is TRBD1 (5 bases). The ends were cut back, 0 bases at V and 0 bases at J, with 12 bases in the middle. There are 16 residues in the CDR3. Germline CDR1 SGHRS, CDR2 YFSETQ. CDR3 protein: CASSLALTETNYGYTF. The CDR3 nucleotides are TGCGCCAGCAGCTTGGCCTTGACAGAGACTAACTATGGCTACACCTTC.

This clone occurred once. The rearrangement joins TRBV2 to TRBJ1-3; D unresolved. CDR1 is SNHLY and CDR2 is FYNNEI in the germline V gene. This CDR3 comprises 17 residues. Deletions cut 0 bases from V and 1 base from J, with 13 bases between. CDR3 loop: CASSEARIRTSGNTIYF. Written as DNA, the CDR3 is TGTGCCAGCAGTGAAGCTAGGATTCGTACTTCTGGAAACACCATATATTTT. The whole variable domain, filled in from reference TRBV2 and TRBJ1-3, reads EPEVTQTPSHQVTQMGQEVILRCVPISNHLYFYWYRQILGQKVEFLVSFYNNEISEKSEIFDDQFSVERPDGSNFTLKIRSTKLEDSAMYFCASSEARIRTSGNTIYFGEGSWLTVV.

The V and J genes are TRBV2 and TRBJ2-5, with D unresolved. Trimming shortened V by 1 base and J by 4 bases, and 1 base separated the two germline ends. Germline CDR1 and CDR2: SNHLY and FYNNEI. This CDR3 comprises 11 residues. The CDR3 DNA follows: TGTGCCAGCAGTGAAGGAGAGACCCAGTACTTC. Its translation: CASSEGETQYF.

The CDR3 bases are TGTGCCAGCAGCTATGGAGGGGGCGGGCGTGGTCGGCCCCAGCATTTT. It translates to CASSYGGGGRGRPQHF. This chain uses TRBV5-5 with TRBJ1-5, with 7 positions matching TRBD1. Germline values: CDR1 SGHKS, CDR2 YYEKEE (reference sequence). The V gene end was trimmed by 3 bases and the J gene end by 9 bases; junction bases not matched to a gene: 15. This CDR3 region has 16 residues.

CDR3 loop: CSVDSAVSETQYF. CDR3 DNA: TGCAGCGTTGATTCTGCGGTTTCAGAGACCCAGTACTTC. The V call is TRBV29-1, the J call TRBJ2-5; no clear D. Germline V gives CDR1 SQVTM, CDR2 ANQGSEA. This CDR3 is built from 13 residues. Trimming shortened V by 3 bases and J by 4 bases, and 12 bases separated the two germline ends.

The chain employs TRBV29-1 and TRBJ1-3; the D is unclear. The CDR3 consists of 16 residues. V was trimmed by 0 bases and J by 0 bases, leaving 12 bases between them. CDR1 is SQVTM, CDR2 ANQGSEA, per germline. The CDR3 nucleotides read TGCAGCGTTGAAGATCATCACCCATCCTCTGGAAACACCATATATTTT. It codes for CSVEDHHPSSGNTIYF.

The chain joins TRBV2 to TRBJ2-1; maybe TRBD2 (6 bases). Germline V CDR1 and CDR2: SNHLY, FYNNEI. The V and J ends lost 9 bases and 7 bases respectively, with 22 bases between them. CDR3 length: 15 residues. The CDR3 bases are TGTGCCAGTAGACTAGTTAGCCTCCCGGCAAATGAGCAGTTCTTC. Translated: CASRLVSLPANEQFF.

In this sample, this clone turned up once. V is TRBV7-9 and J is TRBJ2-2, with D possibly being TRBD1 or TRBD2 (5 bases each). Germline-derived CDR1 and CDR2 are SEHNR and FQNEAQ (reference sequence). V was pared by 5 bases and J by 5 bases, with 15 bases between. The CDR3 extends over 15 amino acids. CDR3 nucleotides: TGTGCCAGCAGCCCCCGTGGGACCCAAACCGGGGAGCTGTTTTTT. Translation gives CASSPRGTQTGELFF.

This clone occurred a few times. This chain uses TRBV7-9 with TRBJ2-7, with a tentative D call TRBD1 (6 bases). The V end was cut by 7 bases, the J end by 5 bases, with 21 bases between. Germline-derived CDR1 and CDR2 are SEHNR and FQNEAQ (reference sequence). The CDR3 runs to 15 residues. The CDR3 loop is CASTPLAVGGDEQYF. The CDR3, as DNA: TGTGCCAGCACCCCTCTGGCTGTAGGGGGTGACGAGCAGTACTTC.

The gene calls are TRBV5-1 and TRBJ1-1; D is uncertain. The CDR3 is made up of 16 amino acids. Looked up from germline, CDR1 is SGHRS and CDR2 is YFSETQ. V dropped 0 bases and J dropped 1 base, with 13 bases sitting between them. The CDR3 nucleotides read TGCGCCAGCAGCTTGGGGGTAGTTGAAGGGAACACTGAAGCTTTCTTT. Protein product: CASSLGVVEGNTEAFF.

This chain links TRBV2 with TRBJ1-2; D is uncertain. CDR3 length equals 12 residues. The germline V and J ends were trimmed by 4 bases and 8 bases, with 11 bases remaining between them. Germline assignment: CDR1 SNHLY and CDR2 FYNNEI. The CDR3 nucleotides read TGTGCCAGCAGTGTTGAGGGATACGGCTACACCTTC. This codes for CASSVEGYGYTF.

The rearrangement links TRBV7-9 to TRBJ1-2, with D perhaps TRBD1 (5 bases). Between the trimmed V and J ends, which lost 1 base and 3 bases, there was a span of 12 bases. From germline, CDR1 is SEHNR and CDR2 FQNEAQ (reference sequence). The CDR3 contains 15 residues. The CDR3 is CASSLESSGDYGYTF. DNA of the CDR3: TGTGCCAGCAGCTTAGAGTCCTCGGGGGACTATGGCTACACCTTC.

This chain uses TRBV6-1 with TRBJ1-4; 9 bases fit TRBD1. Per germline, CDR1 MNHNS and CDR2 SASEGT. The CDR3 spans 17 residues. V lost 4 bases to trimming and J lost 2 bases; unmatched junction nucleotides: 8. CDR3 amino acids: CASSGGTGISTNEKLFF. DNA for the CDR3: TGTGCCAGCAGTGGTGGGACAGGGATTAGCACTAATGAAAAACTGTTTTTT.

The chain employs TRBV11-2 and TRBJ2-1, with 9 bases fitting TRBD2. J lost 3 bases, V lost 2 bases, and 8 bases had no gene match. Germline CDR1 reads SGHAT; CDR2 reads FQNNGV. The CDR3 is made up of 17 amino acids. The CDR3 nucleotides are TGTGCCAGCAGCTTACTCGTTAGCGGGAGTTACTACAATGAGCAGTTCTTC. It yields the protein CASSLLVSGSYYNEQFF.

V usage is TRBV4-1 and J usage is TRBJ2-2; TRBD2 matches at 11 bases. J lost 5 bases, V lost 0 bases, and 2 bases had no gene match. There are 16 residues in the CDR3. The germline V gene has CDR1 MGHRA and CDR2 YSYEKL. In DNA form, the CDR3 reads TGCGCCAGCAGCCAAGAACTAGCGGGGGTTACCGGGGAGCTGTTTTTT. As protein: CASSQELAGVTGELFF.